A selection of T cell receptor beta chains follows, all from one sample in a study of T-cell reconstitution after alpha-beta-depleted transplantation in children. TCRdb ran MiXCR on the PCR reads and lists one entry per CDR3 protein. The sample lists 200,000 to 300,000 distinct CDR3 sequences, 25% occurring once. Source: PBMCs, taken before TCRalphabeta/CD19-depleted stem cell transplant. These receptors were obtained from a girl aged 2 to 10 with Fanconi anemia, due to receive a stem cell transplant. CDR3s include the opening cysteine and the closing phenylalanine or tryptophan. The D gene is left open where the match is weak. Rows give clone size only sometimes, using once, few, many, or a class for an expanded clone.

TRBV29-1	TRBJ2-1	TRBD2	few	CSVEDLAVYNEQFF	TGCAGCGTTGAAGATCTAGCGGTTTACAATGAGCAGTTCTTC
TRBV20-1	TRBJ2-7	TRBD2	few	CSASRGTNYEQYF	TGCAGTGCTAGCCGCGGGACTAACTACGAGCAGTACTTC
TRBV7-3	TRBJ1-2	NA	NA	CASSLDSSDYGYTF	TGTGCCAGCAGCTTAGACAGCTCCGACTATGGCTACACCTTC
TRBV6-5	TRBJ1-1	NA	few	CASSWDNRDYTEAFF	TGTGCCAGCAGTTGGGACAACAGGGATTACACTGAAGCTTTCTTT
TRBV6-1	TRBJ2-7	NA	NA	CASRPGEVLTEQYF	TGTGCCAGCAGACCAGGGGAGGTCCTCACCGAGCAGTACTTC
TRBV20-1	TRBJ2-1	NA	many	CSARDTAGLRYNEQFF	TGCAGTGCTAGAGATACGGCGGGGTTACGCTACAATGAGCAGTTCTTC
TRBV20-1	TRBJ2-1	NA	NA	CSARGSHYNEQFF	TGCAGTGCTAGGGGCAGCCACTACAATGAGCAGTTCTTC
TRBV20-1	TRBJ2-5	NA	many	CSARDRRGQETQYF	TGCAGTGCTAGAGATAGGAGAGGCCAAGAGACCCAGTACTTC
TRBV15	TRBJ1-5	TRBD1	many	CATSRTGSINQPQHF	TGTGCTACCAGCAGGACAGGGTCCATCAATCAGCCCCAGCATTTT
TRBV6-5	TRBJ1-6	NA	many	CASFAGPKGSPLHF	TGTGCCAGCTTTGCGGGACCGAAAGGTTCACCCCTCCACTTT
TRBV14	TRBJ1-6	NA	few	CASSVQSRNSPLHF	TGTGCCAGCAGCGTACAGAGCAGGAATTCACCCCTCCACTTT
TRBV24-1	TRBJ2-3	NA	NA	CATGGPSTDTQYF	TGTGCCACCGGGGGGCCGAGCACAGATACGCAGTATTTT
TRBV6-1	TRBJ1-5	TRBD1	many	CASSEGWTGGQPQHF	TGTGCCAGCAGTGAAGGTTGGACAGGTGGTCAGCCCCAGCATTTT
TRBV20-1	TRBJ2-3	TRBD2	NA	CSARGGLAGRSGRTDTQYF	TGCAGTGCTAGAGGAGGGCTAGCGGGAAGAAGTGGGCGCACAGATACGCAGTATTTT
TRBV12-3/TRBV12-4	TRBJ1-5	NA	NA	CASSLGHGNQPQHF	TGTGCCAGCAGTTTAGGGCATGGCAATCAGCCCCAGCATTTT
TRBV6-1	TRBJ2-7	NA	many	CASRDRYTYEQYF	TGTGCCAGCAGAGACAGGTATACCTACGAGCAGTACTTC
TRBV11-2	TRBJ2-3	TRBD1	NA	CASSSTGESTDTQYF	TGTGCCAGCAGCTCGACAGGGGAGTCCACAGATACGCAGTATTTT
TRBV20-1	TRBJ1-1	NA	many	CSARGGRPTEAFF	TGCAGTGCTAGAGGGGGCAGGCCGACTGAAGCTTTCTTT
TRBV29-1	TRBJ2-1	TRBD2	NA	CSGGYSGRAGPEQFF	TGCAGCGGGGGGTATAGCGGGAGGGCCGGACCTGAGCAGTTCTTC
TRBV4-1	TRBJ2-2	NA	many	CASSQDREVGELFF	TGCGCCAGCAGCCAAGATAGGGAGGTCGGGGAGCTGTTTTTT
TRBV21-1	TRBJ2-1	NA	many	CASSKEAKGREQFF	TGTGCCAGCAGCAAAGAGGCCAAGGGGAGGGAGCAGTTCTTC
TRBV20-1	TRBJ2-2	TRBD1	NA	CSALVQGADTGELFF	TGCAGTGCTTTGGTACAGGGGGCGGACACCGGGGAGCTGTTTTTT
TRBV20-1	TRBJ1-3	NA	NA	CSARRDDTIYF	TGCAGTGCTCGTCGGGATGACACCATATATTTT
TRBV12-3/TRBV12-4	TRBJ2-4	TRBD1	NA	CASSYRTGATIAKNIQYF	TGTGCCAGCAGTTACCGGACAGGGGCAACTATAGCCAAAAACATTCAGTACTTC